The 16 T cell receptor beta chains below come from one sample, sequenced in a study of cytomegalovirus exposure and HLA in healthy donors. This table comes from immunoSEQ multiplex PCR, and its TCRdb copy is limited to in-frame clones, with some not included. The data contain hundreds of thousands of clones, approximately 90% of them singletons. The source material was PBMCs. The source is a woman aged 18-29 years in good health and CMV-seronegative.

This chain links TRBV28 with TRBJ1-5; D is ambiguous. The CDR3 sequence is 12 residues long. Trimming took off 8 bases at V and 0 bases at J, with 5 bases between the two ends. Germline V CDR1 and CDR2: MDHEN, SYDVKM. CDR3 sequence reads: CASGSSNQPQHF. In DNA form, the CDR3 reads TGTGCCAGCGGGAGTAGCAATCAGCCCCAGCATTTT.

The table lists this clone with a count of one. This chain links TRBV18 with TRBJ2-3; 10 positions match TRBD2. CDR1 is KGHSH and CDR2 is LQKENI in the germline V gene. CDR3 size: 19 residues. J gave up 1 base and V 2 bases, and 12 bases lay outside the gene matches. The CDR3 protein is CASSPGLAGVVGGTDTQYF. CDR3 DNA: TGTGCCAGCTCACCAGGCCTAGCGGGAGTTGTAGGGGGCACAGATACGCAGTATTTT.

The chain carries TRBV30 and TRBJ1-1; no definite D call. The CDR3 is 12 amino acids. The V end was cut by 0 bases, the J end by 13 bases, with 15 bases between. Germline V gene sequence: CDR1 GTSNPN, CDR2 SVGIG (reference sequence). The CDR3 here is CAWSVDGPGGFF. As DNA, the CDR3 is TGTGCCTGGAGTGTAGACGGCCCGGGTGGTTTCTTT.

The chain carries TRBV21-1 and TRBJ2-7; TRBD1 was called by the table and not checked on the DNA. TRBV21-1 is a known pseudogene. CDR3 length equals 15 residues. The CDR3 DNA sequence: TGTGCCAGCAGCAAAAAGGCTGCAGGCTCCTACGAGCAGTACTTC. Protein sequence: CASSKKAAGSYEQYF.

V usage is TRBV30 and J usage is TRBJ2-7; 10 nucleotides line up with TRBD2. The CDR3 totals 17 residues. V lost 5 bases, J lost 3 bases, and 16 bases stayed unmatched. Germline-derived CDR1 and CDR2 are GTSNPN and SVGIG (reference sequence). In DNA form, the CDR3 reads TGTGCCTGGGATACTGGACTAGCGGTGACTCGTAACTACGAGCAGTACTTC. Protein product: CAWDTGLAVTRNYEQYF.

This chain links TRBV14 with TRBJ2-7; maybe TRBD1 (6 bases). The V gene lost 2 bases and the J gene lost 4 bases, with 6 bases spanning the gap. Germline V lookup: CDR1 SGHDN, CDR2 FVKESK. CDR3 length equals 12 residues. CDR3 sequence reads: CASSQQGYEQYF. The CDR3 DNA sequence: TGTGCCAGCAGCCAACAGGGGTACGAGCAGTACTTC.

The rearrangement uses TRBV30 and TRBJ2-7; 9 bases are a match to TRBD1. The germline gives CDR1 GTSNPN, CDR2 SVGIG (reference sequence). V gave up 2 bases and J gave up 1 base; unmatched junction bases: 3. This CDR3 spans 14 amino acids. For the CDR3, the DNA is TGTGCCTGGAGTAGACAGGGGGAGTCCTACGAGCAGTACTTC. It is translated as CAWSRQGESYEQYF.

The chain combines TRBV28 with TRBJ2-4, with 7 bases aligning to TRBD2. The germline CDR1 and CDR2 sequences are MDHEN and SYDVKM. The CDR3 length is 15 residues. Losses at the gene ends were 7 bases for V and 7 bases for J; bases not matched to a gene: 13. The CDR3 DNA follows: TGTGCCAGCAACCCCATGGCGGTCGGGGGGAACATTCAGTACTTC. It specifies CASNPMAVGGNIQYF.

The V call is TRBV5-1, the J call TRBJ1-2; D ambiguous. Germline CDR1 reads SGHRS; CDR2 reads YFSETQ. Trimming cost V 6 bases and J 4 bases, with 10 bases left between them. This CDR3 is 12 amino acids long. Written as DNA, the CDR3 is TGCGCCAGCACCCCCCGCGGCTATGGCTACACCTTC. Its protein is CASTPRGYGYTF.

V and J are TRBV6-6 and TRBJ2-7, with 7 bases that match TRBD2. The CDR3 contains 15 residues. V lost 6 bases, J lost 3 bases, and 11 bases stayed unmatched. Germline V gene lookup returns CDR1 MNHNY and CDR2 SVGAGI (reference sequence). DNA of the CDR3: TGTGCCAGCAGGGAGGGGCTAGCGGACCTCTACGAGCAGTACTTC. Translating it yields CASREGLADLYEQYF.

The CDR3, as DNA: TGCGCCAGCAGCAGGGGGATGAACACTGAAGCTTTCTTT. This translates into CASSRGMNTEAFF. The J gene is TRBJ1-1, the V gene TRBV4-1; maybe TRBD1 (6 bases). Between the trimmed V and J ends, which lost 5 bases and 0 bases, there was a span of 7 bases. Germline values: CDR1 MGHRA, CDR2 YSYEKL. This CDR3 has 13 residues.

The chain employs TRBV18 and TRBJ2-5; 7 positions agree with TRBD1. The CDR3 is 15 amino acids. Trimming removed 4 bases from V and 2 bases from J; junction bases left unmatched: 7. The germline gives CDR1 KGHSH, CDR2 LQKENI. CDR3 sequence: CASSRPGTEQETQYF. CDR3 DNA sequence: TGTGCCAGCTCACGACCCGGGACAGAGCAAGAGACCCAGTACTTC.

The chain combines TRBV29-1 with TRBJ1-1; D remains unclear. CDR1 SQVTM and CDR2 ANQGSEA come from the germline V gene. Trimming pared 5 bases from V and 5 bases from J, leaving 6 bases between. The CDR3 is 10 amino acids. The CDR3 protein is CSVRVTEAFF. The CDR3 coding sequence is TGCAGCGTTCGGGTTACTGAAGCTTTCTTT.

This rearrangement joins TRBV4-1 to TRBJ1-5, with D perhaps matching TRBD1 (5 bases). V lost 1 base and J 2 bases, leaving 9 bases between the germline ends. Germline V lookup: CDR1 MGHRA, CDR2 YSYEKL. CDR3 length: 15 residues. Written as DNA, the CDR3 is TGCGCCAGCAGCCAAGGTGGCAGGGGCAATCAGCCCCAGCATTTT. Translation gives CASSQGGRGNQPQHF.

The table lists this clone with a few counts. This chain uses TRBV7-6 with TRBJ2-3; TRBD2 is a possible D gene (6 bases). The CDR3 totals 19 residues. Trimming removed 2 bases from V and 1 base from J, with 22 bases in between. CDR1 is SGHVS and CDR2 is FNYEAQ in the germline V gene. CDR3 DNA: TGTGCCAGCAGCTTATCCCCCTTCCGTAAACTAGCAGGCACAGATACGCAGTATTTT. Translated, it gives CASSLSPFRKLAGTDTQYF. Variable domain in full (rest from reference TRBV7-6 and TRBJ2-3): GAGVSQSPRYKVTKRGQDVALRCDPISGHVSLYWYRQALGQGPEFLTYFNYEAQQDKSGLPNDRFSAERPEGSISTLTIQRTEQRDSAMYRCASSLSPFRKLAGTDTQYFGPGTRLTVL.

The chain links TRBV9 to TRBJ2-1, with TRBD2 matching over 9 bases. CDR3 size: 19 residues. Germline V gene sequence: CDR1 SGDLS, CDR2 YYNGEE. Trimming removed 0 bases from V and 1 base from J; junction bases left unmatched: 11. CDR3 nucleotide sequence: TGTGCCAGCAGCGTAGGATGGACTAGCGTGTTTGCATCCTACAATGAGCAGTTCTTC. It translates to CASSVGWTSVFASYNEQFF.